This T cell receptor beta chain comes out of a study of T-cell memory formation after mild COVID-19 (dated by TCRdb to the early 2020s). Turning to the overall study: TCR sequence clusters from the two donors were found to be largely donor specific. In two donors, T-cell clones that expanded and contracted after mild COVID-19 were followed by sequencing TCRalpha and TCRbeta repertoires longitudinally. The cohort was made up of two young adult volunteers, one female and one male, who were previously healthy.

The sample holds a few counts of this clonotype. Its binding antigen is unknown. No much larger clonotype is one base removed from it; base qualities were not supplied. From the germline V gene, CDR1 is SGHAT and CDR2 is FQNNGV. V is cut by 4 bases and J by 8 bases, and the space between the germline ends is 18 bases. Including cysteine and phenylalanine, the CDR3 has 16 amino acids. The only DNA kept is the CDR3, 48 bases in frame from the first base. The sequencer was an Illumina NovaSeq 6000. TCRalpha and TCRbeta cDNA libraries were constructed by 5'RACE with constant-segment primers, with sample barcodes and unique molecular identifiers being introduced. Trizol reagent was used to extract RNA from every sample. The libraries were amplified in two PCR steps, and the second step added a second sample barcode and Illumina TruSeq adapters. Sequencing of the libraries was done on an Illumina NovaSeq, producing 2 x 150 bp paired-end reads. The source study handled its data this way. Demultiplexing of reads and collapsing into UMI-guided consensus sequences were performed with migec v1.2.7. Using mixcr v2.1.11, UMI consensuses were aligned to TRA and TRB V and J templates and then assembled into clonotypes. A clonotype was counted as expanded or contracted only if both edgeR and NoisET called the change significant, with noise models trained on biological replicates. For edgeR calls, a false discovery rate-adjusted p below 0.01 and a log2 fold-change threshold of 1 were applied. As an exploratory analysis of dynamics, max-normalized trajectories of the 1000 most abundant clonotypes were examined by PCA with hierarchical clustering. Separately sequenced CD4+ and CD8+ repertoires were used to assign the CD4 or CD8 phenotype of responding clones. TCRdb redid the processing of the public reads, applying fastp at Q25 and MiXCR, and retained in-frame beta chains. Rows are unified per CDR3 protein, each entry keeping the most common DNA and genes. TCRdb, not the original authors, processed these V and J calls. Present in this sample are 340,000 or so distinct CDR3 sequences, roughly 13% of which were seen just once. The ten largest make up about a fifth of the sample.

Ficoll-Paque density gradient centrifugation was used to isolate PBMCs. Overall results and qualifications from the work: From day 15 to 85, contracting clones showed balanced CD4/CD8 phenotypes, whereas a second wave of clones that expanded from day 15 to 37 leaned towards CD4+. SARS-CoV-2 specificity was not confirmed for the second-wave clones peaking on day 37. Contracting CD4+ clones appeared mostly in the CM and EM memory subsets, whereas CD8+ clones were enriched in EMRA. Only two mild cases were covered by the study, and larger cohorts that include severe cases with pre-infection samples were considered necessary. Some responding clones were detected in pre-infection memory, suggesting pre-existing cross-reactive memory T cells joined the SARS-CoV-2 response.

The sequenced sample consisted of PBMCs or a T cell subset sorted from them (not recorded which). Rearrangement joined TRBV11-2 to TRBJ1-6; the D region possibly corresponds to TRBD1 (5 bases align). This clonotype was obtained from a man between 18 and 35 years old who had mild COVID-19 (a few samples of this study predate the infection). The sample titles of this study are shuffled in the database, so cell type and time point are left out; the donor was told from shared clones. Here is the DNA: TGTGCCAGCAGCTCCGCGGGACCCCCGTTTGATTCACCCCTCCACTTT. This encodes CASSSAGPPFDSPLHF. Reference TRBV11-2 and TRBJ1-6 proteins supply the regions before and after the CDR3; the full variable domain is: EAGVAQSPRYKIIEKRQSVAFWCNPISGHATLYWYQQILGQGPKLLIQFQNNGVVDDSQLPKDRFSAERLKGVDSTLKIQPAKLEDSAVYLCASSSAGPPFDSPLHFGNGTRLTVT.